This T cell receptor beta chain was profiled in a study of blood T cells in healthy people across ages. Study overall: About one barcoded TCR beta cDNA was captured per two T cells.

This clonotype was found a few times. Together with a sample-barcoded 5' primer, a J-beta primer mix was included in a second PCR lasting 7 to 11 cycles. From the 5' RACE reads, TCRdb called clonotypes with MiXCR, one entry per CDR3 protein. Of 450,000 to 600,000 distinct CDR3 sequences detected, over 25% appear once; the ten largest clones hold over 3.5%. The trim removed 2 bases at V and 4 bases at J, leaving 3 bases unmatched. The CDR3 spans 14 residues. Per the germline V gene, CDR1 is SGHRS and CDR2 is YFSETQ. The sample was also linked to a second study, of T cells of mothers and their children. That report notes: Comparable shaping of TCR recombination output by thymic selection was observed in related and unrelated pairs.

The chain links TRBV5-1 to TRBJ2-7, with 10 nucleotides matching TRBD1. Sequenced material: blood. This sequence was found in a boy aged 2 to 9 in good health. As DNA, the CDR3 is TGCGCCAGCAGCTTAAAGGGACAGGGGTACGAGCAGTACTTC. This translates into CASSLKGQGYEQYF. The variable domain in full, with the rest retrieved from reference TRBV5-1 and TRBJ2-7, is KAGVTQTPRYLIKTRGQQVTLSCSPISGHRSVSWYQQTPGQGLQFLFEYFSETQRNKGNFPGRFSGRQFSNSRSEMNVSTLELGDSALYLCASSLKGQGYEQYFGPGTRLTVT.